This is a list of T cell receptor beta chains from one sample in a study of siplizumab effects on memory and regulatory T cells. TCRdb's table, derived via immunoSEQ multiplex PCR, lists solely in-frame clones and lacks some. The sample comprises approximately 82,000 clones, approximately 86% of which are singletons, and roughly 1.4% rests with the top ten. What was sequenced was Tregs sorted from blood. These receptor sequences come from a human donor in good health. CDR3s include the opening cysteine and the closing phenylalanine or tryptophan. Fields, in order: D gene, V gene, J gene, clone size, CDR3 length, CDR3 protein, CDR3 DNA. A D gene is named only where the DNA matches it firmly. The size field is filled for only some rows; it gives once, few, many or a size class.

>.|TRBV5-6|TRBJ1-2|.|11
CASSLVAHYTF
TGTGCCAGCAGCTTGGTCGCCCACTACACCTTC
>.|TRBV11-2|TRBJ1-2|.|15
CASSAQPGPGYGYTF
TGTGCCAGCAGCGCCCAACCCGGACCGGGCTATGGCTACACCTTC
>TRBD2|TRBV7-2|TRBJ2-2|.|15
CASSPFGRGVGELFF
TGTGCCAGCAGCCCCTTTGGGCGGGGGGTCGGGGAGCTGTTTTTT
>TRBD1|TRBV7-9|TRBJ1-2|.|14
CASSLGTGSIGYTF
TGTGCCAGCAGCTTAGGGACAGGGAGCATTGGCTACACCTTC
>.|TRBV29-1|TRBJ1-1|few|14
CSVEALGGGTEAFF
TGCAGCGTTGAAGCCCTCGGGGGAGGGACTGAAGCTTTCTTT
>.|TRBV12-1|TRBJ1-1|.|15
CASRSSTGMNTEAFF
TGTGCCAGCAGGTCTTCAACAGGTATGAACACTGAAGCTTTCTTT
>.|TRBV4-3|TRBJ1-2|.|14
CASSQDVNSYGYTF
TGCGCCAGCAGCCAAGATGTTAACAGCTATGGCTACACCTTC
>TRBD2|TRBV9|TRBJ2-3|.|16
CASSVSGGPPTDTQYF
TGTGCCAGCAGCGTTAGCGGGGGGCCCCCCACAGATACGCAGTATTTT
>TRBD1|TRBV2|TRBJ2-7|.|12
CAREQGASEQYF
TGTGCCAGGGAACAGGGGGCGTCGGAGCAGTACTTC
>.|TRBV18|TRBJ1-1|.|16
CASSPAGIGGKTEAFF
TGTGCCAGCTCACCGGCCGGTATCGGGGGTAAGACTGAAGCTTTCTTT
>.|TRBV27|TRBJ1-1|.|14
CASNRVLLNTEAFF
TGTGCCAGCAACAGGGTCCTCCTGAACACTGAAGCTTTCTTT
>.|TRBV5-5|TRBJ1-5|.|15
CASSLDVYSNQPQHF
TGTGCCAGCAGCTTGGATGTCTATAGCAATCAGCCCCAGCATTTT
>TRBD2|TRBV5-6|TRBJ2-5|once|19
CASSGRRLAGGSQRETQYF
TGTGCCAGCAGCGGGAGGAGGTTAGCGGGGGGCAGCCAGAGGGAGACCCAGTACTTC
>TRBD1|TRBV15|TRBJ1-5|.|16
CATSRKRTGENQPQHF
TGTGCCACCAGCAGAAAAAGGACAGGGGAAAATCAGCCCCAGCATTTT
>TRBD2|TRBV29-1|TRBJ2-1|.|15
CSVEDPTGGYNEQFF
TGCAGCGTTGAAGATCCGACGGGGGGGTACAATGAGCAGTTCTTC
>TRBD1|TRBV29-1|TRBJ2-5|once|15
CSVAQSTGAVGTQYF
TGCAGCGTTGCACAATCAACAGGGGCCGTAGGGACCCAGTACTTC
>TRBD2|TRBV5-4|TRBJ2-7|once|14
CASSPGGLSYEQYF
TGTGCCAGCAGCCCGGGGGGGCTGTCCTACGAGCAGTACTTC
>.|TRBV6-5|TRBJ1-1|once|16
CASSYYRRTDHTEAFF
TGTGCCAGCAGTTACTATAGAAGGACGGACCACACTGAAGCTTTCTTT
>.|TRBV7-9|TRBJ2-4|.|16
CASSLGTLLGKNIQYF
TGTGCCAGCAGCTTAGGCACCCTGTTAGGCAAAAACATTCAGTACTTC
>.|TRBV7-5|TRBJ2-7|few|15
CVRSSCAGTTYEQYF
TGTGTCAGAAGCTCATGCGCGGGGACTACGTATGAGCAGTACTTC
>TRBD2|TRBV11-2|TRBJ2-7|.|14
CASSNSGGASEQYF
TGTGCCAGCAGCAATAGCGGGGGGGCGTCCGAGCAGTACTTC
>.|TRBV5-5|TRBJ1-2|.|14
CASSLDRFVRGYTF
TGTGCCAGCAGCTTGGACCGATTTGTCCGCGGCTACACCTTC
>TRBD2|TRBV5-6|TRBJ2-1|.|16
CASSFRYGGAYNEQFF
TGTGCCAGCAGCTTCCGGTACGGGGGGGCCTACAATGAGCAGTTCTTC
>.|TRBV27|TRBJ2-2|.|15
CASSLGGSYTGELFF
TGTGCCAGCAGTTTAGGTGGCAGCTACACCGGGGAGCTGTTTTTT
>.|TRBV20-1|TRBJ2-3|.|11
CSASPTDTQYF
TGCAGTGCTAGTCCCACAGATACGCAGTATTTT
>TRBD1|TRBV5-6|TRBJ1-5|.|15
CASSLQGYSNQPQHF
TGTGCCAGCAGCCTACAGGGGTATAGCAATCAGCCCCAGCATTTT
>TRBD2|TRBV5-1|TRBJ2-5|.|16
CASSLASAGAKETQYF
TGCGCCAGCAGCTTGGCCTCAGCGGGGGCGAAAGAGACCCAGTACTTC
>.|TRBV18|TRBJ1-2|.|13
CASSGTRIYGYTF
TGTGCCAGCTCAGGGACAAGGATCTATGGCTACACCTTC
>TRBD2|TRBV6-4|TRBJ2-1|.|16
CASSAVSGVYYNEQFF
TGTGCCAGCAGCGCCGTGAGCGGGGTATACTACAATGAGCAGTTCTTC
>.|TRBV28|TRBJ1-3|.|15
CASSSGIKSGNTIYF
TGTGCCAGCAGTTCGGGGATTAAGTCTGGAAACACCATATATTTT
>.|TRBV4-3|TRBJ2-7|once|15
CASSRLAKNSYEQYF
TGCGCCAGCAGCCGCTTAGCGAAAAACTCCTACGAGCAGTACTTC
>.|TRBV28|TRBJ1-2|.|13
CASRGVDNYGYTF
TGTGCCAGCAGGGGGGTGGATAACTATGGCTACACCTTC